Sequencing of this T cell receptor (beta chain) was carried out in a study of CD8 T cells in ankylosing spondylitis. The CDR3 runs to 17 residues. Germline values: CDR1 MGHDK, CDR2 SYGVNS. Trimming shortened V by 1 base and J by 0 bases, and 13 bases separated the two germline ends. Via MiXCR, TCRdb re-called the 5' RACE reads, giving one row per CDR3 protein. The sample has around 340,000 distinct CDR3 sequences, roughly 15% seen once. The chain links TRBV25-1 to TRBJ2-4; TRBD2 is a possible D gene (6 bases). This clonotype was obtained from a male donor with ankylosing spondylitis or in good health (not recorded which). The sample was blood, either unsorted or a sorted T cell fraction (not recorded which). The CDR3 bases are TGTGCCAGCAGTGAATTGGGGGTAGCGGAAGCCAAAAACATTCAGTACTTC. This encodes CASSELGVAEAKNIQYF. The complete variable domain, with remaining parts taken from reference TRBV25-1 and TRBJ2-4, reads EADIYQTPRYLVIGTGKKITLECSQTMGHDKMYWYQQDPGMELHLIHYSYGVNSTEKGDLSSESTVSRIRTEHFPLTLESARPSHTSQYLCASSELGVAEAKNIQYFGAGTRLSVL.